This T cell receptor (beta chain) stems from a study of beta chain features in type 1 diabetes. Germline lookup yields CDR1 MGHRA and CDR2 YSYEKL. The CDR3 extends over 13 amino acids. Trimming removed 0 bases from V and 6 bases from J, with 8 bases in between. Of the isolated RNA, all was reverse transcribed, and so the sequenced material was expressed TCRB transcripts. Using immunoSEQ multiplex PCR, the repertoire was profiled, and TCRdb retains in-frame clones only, with some absent. The sample carries 240,000 or so clones, less than 35% recorded once. The sample consisted of central memory CD4+ T cells from blood. The chain links TRBV4-1 to TRBJ2-5; D perhaps matches TRBD1 (5 bases). This TCR came from a man under 40 in good health. Here the CDR3 DNA reads TGCGCCAGCAGCCAAGAAGGGGCCAAGACCCAGTACTTC. Translating gives CASSQEGAKTQYF.